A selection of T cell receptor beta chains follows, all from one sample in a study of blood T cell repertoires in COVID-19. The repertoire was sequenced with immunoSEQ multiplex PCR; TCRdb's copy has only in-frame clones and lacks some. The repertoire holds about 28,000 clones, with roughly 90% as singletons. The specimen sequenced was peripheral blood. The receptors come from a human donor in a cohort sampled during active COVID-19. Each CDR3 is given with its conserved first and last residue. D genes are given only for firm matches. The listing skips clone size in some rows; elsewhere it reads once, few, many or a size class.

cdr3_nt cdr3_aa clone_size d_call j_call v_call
TGTGCCAGCAGTTTGCAAGGCGGGGGTAAAGGTAATCAGCCCCAGCATTTT CASSLQGGGKGNQPQHF . . TRBJ1-5 TRBV28
TGTGCCAGCAGCTCACATGCCGGGACAGGGACTGAAGCTTTCTTT CASSSHAGTGTEAFF . TRBD1 TRBJ1-1 TRBV5-5
TGTGCCAGCAGCCAAGACTACGGTGCGAGTCAGCCCCAGCATTTT CASSQDYGASQPQHF . . TRBJ1-5 TRBV3-1/TRBV3-2
TGTGCCAGCAGCCCTATAATTTCCTCCAACACTGAAGCTTTCTTT CASSPIISSNTEAFF . . TRBJ1-1 TRBV7-2
TGCGCCAGCAGCTGGGACATCCAGGGAAGCTCCTACAATGAGCAGTTCTTC CASSWDIQGSSYNEQFF . . TRBJ2-1 TRBV5-1
TGCGCCAGCAGCCTGAGTGGTACAGATACGCAGTATTTT CASSLSGTDTQYF . . TRBJ2-3 TRBV5-1
TGTGCCAGCAGTTTGGACAGGCAGAATGGAAACACCATATATTTT CASSLDRQNGNTIYF . TRBD1 TRBJ1-3 TRBV6-5
TGTGCTAGTGGTTTGTGGACAGGGGGCGACACCGGGGAGCTGTTTTTT CASGLWTGGDTGELFF once TRBD1 TRBJ2-2 TRBV12-5
TGTGCCAGTACCCTAACCTTCAACACTGAAGCTTTCTTT CASTLTFNTEAFF . . TRBJ1-1 TRBV19
TGTGCCAGCAGCCAAGGGGACAGGGGAATCTATGAGCAGTTCTTC CASSQGDRGIYEQFF . TRBD1 TRBJ2-1 TRBV3-1/TRBV3-2
TGCGCCAGCCGAGGGGCTAGCGGGGGAAACAATGAGCAGTTCTTC CASRGASGGNNEQFF . TRBD2 TRBJ2-1 TRBV5-1
TGTGCCAGCAGCTTCAGGGAGGGAGAGAACATTCAGTACTTC CASSFREGENIQYF . TRBD2 TRBJ2-4 TRBV7-2
TGTGCCAGCAGCGTAGACAACAGATCTGGAAACACCATATATTTT CASSVDNRSGNTIYF . . TRBJ1-3 TRBV9
TGTGCCAGCAGCTTATCGCTAGCGGGGGGTCGGTACAATGAGCAGTTCTTC CASSLSLAGGRYNEQFF . TRBD2 TRBJ2-1 TRBV7-3
TGTGCCACCAGTGATTCCCCCGGGGGGGAGCAGTACTTC CATSDSPGGEQYF . TRBD2 TRBJ2-7 TRBV24-1
TGTGCCAGCAGCTTGGTCGAGGGCGCTAGATCACCCCTCCACTTT CASSLVEGARSPLHF . . TRBJ1-6 TRBV7-3
TGTGCCAGCAGCTTAAGGGCGGGTTTAGATACGCAGTATTTT CASSLRAGLDTQYF . . TRBJ2-3 TRBV7-3
TGTGCCAGCAGCTTACCTCTCCGGGGGGACTACAATGAGCAGTTCTTC CASSLPLRGDYNEQFF . TRBD2 TRBJ2-1 TRBV7-3
TGTGCCAGCAGCTTAGAGACAGGGGCTGGAAACACCATATATTTT CASSLETGAGNTIYF . TRBD1 TRBJ1-3 TRBV7-9
TGTGCCAGCAGCCTGGACGAGTGGACTGAAGCTTTCTTT CASSLDEWTEAFF . . TRBJ1-1 TRBV5-4
TGTGCCAGCAGCTTAGTCGGAGGGTCTGGCACTGAAGCTTTCTTT CASSLVGGSGTEAFF . . TRBJ1-1 TRBV7-9
TGTGCTAGTGGTTTAGAGGGACTTTTGAACACTGAAGCTTTCTTT CASGLEGLLNTEAFF . . TRBJ1-1 TRBV12-5
TGTGCCAGTAGTTGGGGCATGAACACTGAAGCTTTCTTT CASSWGMNTEAFF . . TRBJ1-1 TRBV19
TGTGCCAGCAGCTTTCCCGGGACTAGAAACAATGAGCAGTTCTTC CASSFPGTRNNEQFF . TRBD2 TRBJ2-1 TRBV5-5
TGTGCCAGCAGCAAGACTAGCGGGGTTCCAGAGACCCAGTACTTC CASSKTSGVPETQYF . TRBD2 TRBJ2-5 TRBV7-2
TGTGCTAGTGGTTCCCCCATGGACAGAGGCACAGATACGCAGTATTTT CASGSPMDRGTDTQYF . . TRBJ2-3 TRBV12-5
TGTGCCAGCAGTGAGCGGGCAAGCGGCTACACCTTC CASSERASGYTF . . TRBJ1-2 TRBV2
TGTGCCAGTAGGCTTCAAGGACAGGGGCCGAACACCGGGGAGCTGTTTTTT CASRLQGQGPNTGELFF . TRBD1 TRBJ2-2 TRBV19
TGTGCCAGCACCATCGACAGTACCTACGAGCAGTACTTC CASTIDSTYEQYF . . TRBJ2-7 TRBV2
TGCGCCAGCAGCCAAGATTTGGTGGCAGGATACGATGGCTACACCTTC CASSQDLVAGYDGYTF . . TRBJ1-2 TRBV4-1
TGCAGCGTTGCTAGGGGCTTGGGCGAGCAGTACTTC CSVARGLGEQYF . . TRBJ2-7 TRBV29-1
TGTGCCAGCAGCTTATCGGCGGGACAGGGTTACGAGCAGTACTTC CASSLSAGQGYEQYF once TRBD1 TRBJ2-7 TRBV11-3
TGTGCCAGCAGCTTGGGCAGGGAAAATAATTCACCCCTCCACTTT CASSLGRENNSPLHF . . TRBJ1-6 TRBV5-4
TGTGCCAGTAGGCTGGGGGGGGGTTTCAATGAGCAGTTCTTC CASRLGGGFNEQFF . TRBD2 TRBJ2-1 TRBV19
TGTGCCAGCAGTTCAGGGACAGGGACGAGTAGTGGCTACACCTTC CASSSGTGTSSGYTF . TRBD1 TRBJ1-2 TRBV6-2/TRBV6-3
TGTGCCAGTAGTATAACAGAACTGAACACTGAAGCTTTCTTT CASSITELNTEAFF . . TRBJ1-1 TRBV19
TGTGCCAGCCGGCCAGGGCTTAGCAATCAGCCCCAGCATTTT CASRPGLSNQPQHF few . TRBJ1-5 TRBV2
TGTGCCAGCAGCCCCCACGTCGGCAATGAGCAGTTCTTC CASSPHVGNEQFF . . TRBJ2-1 TRBV4-2
TGTGCCAGCAGTTTATTTGGGCAGGTTAATTCACCCCTCCACTTT CASSLFGQVNSPLHF . . TRBJ1-6 TRBV27
TGTGCCAGCCATTCGGCGGATCTGAACACTGAAGCTTTCTTT CASHSADLNTEAFF . . TRBJ1-1 TRBV9
TGTGCCACCAGTAGAACAGGGATCTACAATGAGCAGTTCTTC CATSRTGIYNEQFF . . TRBJ2-1 TRBV15
TGTGCCAGCAGTTACTCGGGGGGTTTCGCAGATACGCAGTATTTT CASSYSGGFADTQYF . . TRBJ2-3 TRBV6-5
TGTGCCAGTAGTATAACAGGGGAAGGAATGAACACTGAAGCTTTCTTT CASSITGEGMNTEAFF . TRBD1 TRBJ1-1 TRBV19
TGTGCCAGCAGCTTCGACAGGGGTGCGGGGAACACTGAAGCTTTCTTT CASSFDRGAGNTEAFF . TRBD1 TRBJ1-1 TRBV7-9
TGTGCCAGCAGCCAAGATTTACTCGGTGTCGAGCAGTACTTC CASSQDLLGVEQYF . . TRBJ2-7 TRBV4-2
TGTGCCAGCAGCCCACCTCTCTCGGGGACCCAGTACTTC CASSPPLSGTQYF . . TRBJ2-5 TRBV3-1/TRBV3-2
TGCGCCAGCAGCTTTAGAGAGAGCTCCTATAATTCACCCCTCCACTTT CASSFRESSYNSPLHF once . TRBJ1-6 TRBV5-1
TGTGCCAGCAGCTTTTTTAGTGCTAGCACAGATACGCAGTATTTT CASSFFSASTDTQYF . . TRBJ2-3 TRBV7-2
TGCGCCAGCACCCTTGGGGCGGCGAACACTGAAGCTTTCTTT CASTLGAANTEAFF . . TRBJ1-1 TRBV10-2
TGTGCCAGCAGTGAAGCCTCCGACAGGGTAAACACCGGGGAGCTGTTTTTT CASSEASDRVNTGELFF . TRBD1 TRBJ2-2 TRBV2
TGTGCCAGCAGCTTACCCGGTCTATCGGAGACCCAGTACTTC CASSLPGLSETQYF . . TRBJ2-5 TRBV7-9
TGTGCCAGCAGCACAAGACCGCTGACAGGGGCCGGCTACACCTTC CASSTRPLTGAGYTF . TRBD1 TRBJ1-2 TRBV7-2
TGTGCCAGCACCCACCACCGGGACAGGGGCGAGCAGTACTTC CASTHHRDRGEQYF . TRBD1 TRBJ2-7 TRBV3-1/TRBV3-2
TGTGCCACCAGCCAGGGGAATGAAAAACTGTTTTTT CATSQGNEKLFF . . TRBJ1-4 TRBV10-3
TGTGCCAGCAGGGACAGGTCGCCTGAAAAACTGTTTTTT CASRDRSPEKLFF . TRBD1 TRBJ1-4 TRBV6-6